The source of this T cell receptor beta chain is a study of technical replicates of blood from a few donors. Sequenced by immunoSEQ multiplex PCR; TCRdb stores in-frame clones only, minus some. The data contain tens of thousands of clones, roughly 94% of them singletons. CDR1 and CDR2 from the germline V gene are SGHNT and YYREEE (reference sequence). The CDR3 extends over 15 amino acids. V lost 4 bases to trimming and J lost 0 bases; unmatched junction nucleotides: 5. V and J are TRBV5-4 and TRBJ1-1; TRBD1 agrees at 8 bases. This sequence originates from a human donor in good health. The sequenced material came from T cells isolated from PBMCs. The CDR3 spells CASSAGQELNTEAFF. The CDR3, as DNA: TGTGCCAGCAGCGCGGGACAGGAATTGAACACTGAAGCTTTCTTT. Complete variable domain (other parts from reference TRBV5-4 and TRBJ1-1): ETGVTQSPTHLIKTRGQQVTLRCSSQSGHNTVSWYQQALGQGPQFIFQYYREEENGRGNFPPRFSGLQFPNYSSELNVNALELDDSALYLCASSAGQELNTEAFFGQGTRLTVV.